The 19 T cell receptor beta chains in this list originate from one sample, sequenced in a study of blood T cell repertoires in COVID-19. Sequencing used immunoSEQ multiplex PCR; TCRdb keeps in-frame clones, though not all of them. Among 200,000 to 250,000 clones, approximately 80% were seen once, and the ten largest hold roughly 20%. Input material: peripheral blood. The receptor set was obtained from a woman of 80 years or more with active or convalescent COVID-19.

DNA of the CDR3: TGTGCCAGCAGCTTGGTCAGGGGGCGTGGAGTGAACACTGAAGCTTTCTTT. Its translation: CASSLVRGRGVNTEAFF. The chain uses TRBV5-8 and TRBJ1-1, with 8 bases fitting TRBD1. With V trimmed by 0 bases and J by 0 bases, 7 bases remained unmatched. Germline V lookup: CDR1 SGHTS, CDR2 YDEGEE. CDR3 length equals 17 residues.

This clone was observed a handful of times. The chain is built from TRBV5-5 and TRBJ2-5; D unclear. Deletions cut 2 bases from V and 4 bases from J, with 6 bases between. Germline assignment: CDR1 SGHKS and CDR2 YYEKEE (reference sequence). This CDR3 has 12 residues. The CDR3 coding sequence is TGTGCCAGCAGCTTCGGTGGAGAGACCCAGTACTTC. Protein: CASSFGGETQYF.

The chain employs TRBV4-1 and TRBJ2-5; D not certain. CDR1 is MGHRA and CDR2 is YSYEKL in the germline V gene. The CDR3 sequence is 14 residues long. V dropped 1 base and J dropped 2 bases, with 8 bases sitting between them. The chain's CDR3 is CASSQAQIQETQYF. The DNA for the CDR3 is TGCGCCAGCAGCCAAGCCCAGATACAAGAGACCCAGTACTTC.

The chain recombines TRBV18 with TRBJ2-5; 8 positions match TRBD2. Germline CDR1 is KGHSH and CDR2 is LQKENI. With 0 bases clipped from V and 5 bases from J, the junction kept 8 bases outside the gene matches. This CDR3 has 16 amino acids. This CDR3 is CASSPPGIAGGETQYF. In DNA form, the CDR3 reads TGTGCCAGCTCACCACCGGGTATTGCGGGAGGCGAGACCCAGTACTTC.

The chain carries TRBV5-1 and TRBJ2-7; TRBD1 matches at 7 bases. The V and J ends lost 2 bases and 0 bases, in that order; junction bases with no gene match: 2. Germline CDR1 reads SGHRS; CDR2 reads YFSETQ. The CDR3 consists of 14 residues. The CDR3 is CASSLGQASYEQYF. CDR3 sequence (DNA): TGCGCCAGCAGCTTAGGACAGGCCTCCTACGAGCAGTACTTC.

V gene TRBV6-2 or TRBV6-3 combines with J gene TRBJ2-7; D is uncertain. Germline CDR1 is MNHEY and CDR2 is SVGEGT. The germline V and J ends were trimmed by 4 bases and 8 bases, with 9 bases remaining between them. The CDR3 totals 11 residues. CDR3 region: CASSSTLKQYF. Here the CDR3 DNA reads TGTGCCAGCAGTTCCACTCTAAAGCAGTACTTC.

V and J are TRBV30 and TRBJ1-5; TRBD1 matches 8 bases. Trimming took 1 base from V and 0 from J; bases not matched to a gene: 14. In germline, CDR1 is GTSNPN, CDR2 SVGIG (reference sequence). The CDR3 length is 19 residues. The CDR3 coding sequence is TGTGCCTGGAGTGCCTCACCTTTTACAGGGGGATATAGCAATCAGCCCCAGCATTTT. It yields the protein CAWSASPFTGGYSNQPQHF.

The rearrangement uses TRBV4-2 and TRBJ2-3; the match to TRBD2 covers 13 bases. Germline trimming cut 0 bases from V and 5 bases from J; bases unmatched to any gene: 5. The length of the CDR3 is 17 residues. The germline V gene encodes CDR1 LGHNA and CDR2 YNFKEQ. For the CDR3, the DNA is TGTGCCAGCAGCCAAGAAGGGAGACTAGCGGGAGGAGATACGCAGTATTTT. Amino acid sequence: CASSQEGRLAGGDTQYF.

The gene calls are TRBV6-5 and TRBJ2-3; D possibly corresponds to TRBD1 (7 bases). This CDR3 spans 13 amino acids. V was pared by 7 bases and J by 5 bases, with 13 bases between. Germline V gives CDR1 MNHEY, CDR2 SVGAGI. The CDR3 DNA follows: TGTGCCAGCAAACCAGGGGGGATAGATACGCAGTATTTT. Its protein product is CASKPGGIDTQYF.

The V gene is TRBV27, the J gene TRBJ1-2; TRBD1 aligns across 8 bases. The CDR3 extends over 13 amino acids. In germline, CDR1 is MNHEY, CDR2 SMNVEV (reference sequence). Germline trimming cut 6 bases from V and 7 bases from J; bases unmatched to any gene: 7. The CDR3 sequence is CASRSGQGSGYTF. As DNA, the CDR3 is TGTGCCAGCAGATCAGGACAGGGTAGTGGCTACACCTTC.

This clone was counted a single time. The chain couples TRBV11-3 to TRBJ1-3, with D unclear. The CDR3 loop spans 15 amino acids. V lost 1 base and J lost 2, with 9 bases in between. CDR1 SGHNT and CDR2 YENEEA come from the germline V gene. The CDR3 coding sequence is TGTGCCAGCAGCTTAGTCGGGTCTCCTGGAAACACCATATATTTT. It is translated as CASSLVGSPGNTIYF.

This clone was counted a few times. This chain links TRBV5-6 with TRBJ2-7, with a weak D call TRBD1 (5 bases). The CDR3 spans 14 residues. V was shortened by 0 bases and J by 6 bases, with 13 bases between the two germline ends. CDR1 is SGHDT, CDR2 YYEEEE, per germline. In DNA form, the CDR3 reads TGTGCCAGCAGCTTGGTTTCAGGGTCGGGCGAGCAGTACTTC. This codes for CASSLVSGSGEQYF.

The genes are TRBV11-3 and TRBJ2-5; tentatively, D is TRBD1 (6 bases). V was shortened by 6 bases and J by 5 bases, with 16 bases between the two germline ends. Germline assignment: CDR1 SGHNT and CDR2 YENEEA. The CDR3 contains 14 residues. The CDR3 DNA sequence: TGTGCCAGCAGTGAGGGGGTCTCGGCGGAGACCCAGTACTTC. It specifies CASSEGVSAETQYF.

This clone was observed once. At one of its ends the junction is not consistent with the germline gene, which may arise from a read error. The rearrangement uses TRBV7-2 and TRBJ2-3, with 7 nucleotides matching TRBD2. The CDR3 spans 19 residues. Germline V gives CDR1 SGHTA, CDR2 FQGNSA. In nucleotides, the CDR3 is TGTGTCAGCAGCTCCCGTAAGCGAGAAGCGGGAAGTTTTGCAGATACGCAGTATTTT. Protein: CVSSSRKREAGSFADTQYF.

CDR3: CASSYSNRATEAFF. CDR3 nucleotides: TGTGCCAGCAGTTACTCCAACAGGGCGACTGAAGCTTTCTTT. V and J are TRBV6-5 and TRBJ1-1, with D tentatively TRBD1 (6 bases). In germline, CDR1 is MNHEY, CDR2 SVGAGI. Deletions cut 0 bases from V and 5 bases from J, with 10 bases between. The CDR3 spans 14 residues.

The CDR3: CASSQEGGQGAGGELFF. CDR3 in DNA: TGCGCCAGCAGCCAAGAGGGGGGACAGGGGGCTGGCGGGGAGCTGTTTTTT. The chain employs TRBV4-1 and TRBJ2-2, with TRBD1 identical over 12 bases. Germline values: CDR1 MGHRA, CDR2 YSYEKL. The CDR3 totals 17 residues. J was trimmed by 7 bases and V by 0 bases; bases with no gene match: 6.

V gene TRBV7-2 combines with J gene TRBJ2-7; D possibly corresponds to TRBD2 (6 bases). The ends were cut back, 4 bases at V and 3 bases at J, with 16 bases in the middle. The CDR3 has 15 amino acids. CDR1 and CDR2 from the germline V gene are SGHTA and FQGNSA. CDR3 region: CASSSRLDSVYEQYF. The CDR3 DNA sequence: TGTGCCAGCAGCTCTCGACTAGACTCGGTCTACGAGCAGTACTTC.

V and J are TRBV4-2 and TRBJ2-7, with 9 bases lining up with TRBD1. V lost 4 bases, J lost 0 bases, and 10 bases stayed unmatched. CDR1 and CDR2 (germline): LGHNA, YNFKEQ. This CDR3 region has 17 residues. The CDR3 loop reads CASSRPLGTGSSYEQYF. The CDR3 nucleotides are TGTGCCAGCAGCCGACCTTTAGGGACAGGGAGCTCCTACGAGCAGTACTTC.

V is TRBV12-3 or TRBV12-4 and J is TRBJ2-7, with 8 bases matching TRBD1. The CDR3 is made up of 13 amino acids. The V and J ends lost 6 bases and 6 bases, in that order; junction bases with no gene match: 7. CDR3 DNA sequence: TGTGCCAGCAGCGCCAAGGACAGGGTCGAGCAGTACTTC. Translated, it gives CASSAKDRVEQYF.